The 5 T cell receptor beta chains listed next were all sequenced from one sample in a study of shared clonotypes between healthy human individuals. Data came from immunoSEQ multiplex PCR; TCRdb stores just in-frame clones and leaves some out. Of about 980,000 clones in the sample, around three quarters were seen once. The sample consisted of memory CD4+ T cells sorted from blood. Stated subset: CD45RA-negative fraction. The receptor set was obtained from a man aged 18-30 years in good health.

The chain is built from TRBV18 and TRBJ1-5, with TRBD1 identical over 7 bases. The CDR3 is made up of 15 amino acids. Germline CDR1 is KGHSH and CDR2 is LQKENI. V lost 2 bases to trimming and J lost 0 bases; unmatched junction nucleotides: 1. As DNA, the CDR3 is TGTGCCAGCTCACCAGGGACAGATAGCAATCAGCCCCAGCATTTT. It translates to CASSPGTDSNQPQHF. Supplemented by reference TRBV18 and TRBJ1-5, the full variable domain reads NAGVMQNPRHLVRRRGQEARLRCSPMKGHSHVYWYRQLPEEGLKFMVYLQKENIIDESGMPKERFSAEFPKEGPSILRIQQVVRGDSAAYFCASSPGTDSNQPQHFGDGTRLSIL.

On this clone: Other DNA variants within this sample encode the same CDR3. CDR3 coding DNA: TGCGCCAGCAGCCTAGCGGGGGGGAGCACAGATACGCAGTATTTT. Translated, it gives CASSLAGGSTDTQYF. The chain employs TRBV5-1 and TRBJ2-3, with 12 bases identical to TRBD2. Germline CDR1 is SGHRS and CDR2 is YFSETQ. CDR3 length equals 15 residues. V was clipped by 4 bases and J by 0 bases; unmatched bases: 0.

The V call is TRBV30, the J call TRBJ1-2; no firm D call. The CDR3 consists of 9 residues. The V gene lost 4 bases and the J gene lost 8 bases, with 5 bases spanning the gap. Germline values: CDR1 GTSNPN, CDR2 SVGIG (reference sequence). CDR3 in DNA: TGTGCCTGGAAAGAGGGCTACACCTTC. Protein sequence: CAWKEGYTF.

V gene TRBV30 combines with J gene TRBJ1-3; D may be TRBD1 (5 bases). The CDR3 runs 20 residues. Trimming took 5 bases from V and 1 from J, leaving 30 bases between them. Germline V gene lookup returns CDR1 GTSNPN and CDR2 SVGIG (reference sequence). The CDR3 reads CAWGNVRTQRGKGSGNTIYF. The CDR3, as DNA: TGTGCCTGGGGGAACGTCCGGACACAACGGGGTAAAGGATCTGGAAACACCATATATTTT.

In this sample, this clone turned up a few times. This chain uses TRBV29-1 with TRBJ2-1, with D hard to call. CDR1 is SQVTM, CDR2 ANQGSEA, per germline. The V end lost 4 bases, the J end lost 5 bases, and 12 bases lay between the germline ends. The CDR3 extends over 13 amino acids. CDR3 nucleotide sequence: TGCAGCGTTGTAAACGACCGGGACAATGAGCAGTTCTTC. This gives the protein CSVVNDRDNEQFF.